A single sample is the source of the 5 T cell receptor beta chains below, sequenced in a study of cytotoxic CD8 clonotypes in ibrutinib-treated CLL. This table comes from immunoSEQ multiplex PCR, and its TCRdb copy is limited to in-frame clones, with some not included. The repertoire holds hundreds of thousands of clones, about three quarters seen once, with 15% to 19% in the top ten. Sequences were derived from PBMCs, sampled after 24 months of ibrutinib treatment. These receptor sequences come from a human donor with chronic lymphocytic leukemia.

The chain employs TRBV10-3 and TRBJ2-5; 7 bases are shared with TRBD2. CDR3 length: 17 amino acids. With V trimmed by 6 bases and J by 3 bases, 16 bases remained unmatched. CDR1 ENHRY and CDR2 SYGVKD come from the germline V gene. CDR3: CAIRPFTSGIIEETQYF. CDR3 bases: TGTGCCATCAGACCTTTTACGAGCGGGATAATTGAAGAGACCCAGTACTTC.

Notes on this clone: This specimen includes other DNA sequences encoding the same CDR3. This chain uses TRBV5-6 with TRBJ2-5, with D hard to call. V was trimmed by 0 bases and J by 4 bases, leaving 7 bases between them. The V gene's germline CDR1 is SGHDT and CDR2 YYEEEE. The CDR3 loop spans 13 amino acids. The CDR3 DNA reads as TGTGCCAGCAGCTTGGGCGGCGGAGAGACCCAGTACTTC. Its translation is CASSLGGGETQYF. Drawing the rest from reference TRBV5-6 and TRBJ2-5, the complete variable domain is DAGVTQSPTHLIKTRGQQVTLRCSPKSGHDTVSWYQQALGQGPQFIFQYYEEEERQRGNFPDRFSGHQFPNYSSELNVNALLLGDSALYLCASSLGGGETQYFGPGTRLLVL.

This chain links TRBV5-4 with TRBJ2-7, with D perhaps TRBD1 or TRBD2 (5 bases each). CDR3 length: 17 amino acids. Trimming removed 2 bases at V and 3 bases at J, with 21 bases between. Germline V gene lookup returns CDR1 SGHNT and CDR2 YYREEE (reference sequence). The CDR3 is CASSLERGMIDVYEQYF. The CDR3 DNA sequence: TGTGCCAGCAGCTTAGAGAGGGGTATGATAGATGTCTACGAGCAGTACTTC.

In this sample, this clone turned up once. The chain is built from TRBV23-1 and TRBJ2-3; no clear D gene. TRBV23-1 is labeled an ORF, and its function is uncertain. V was shortened by 4 bases and J by 0 bases, with 11 bases between the two germline ends. CDR3 length: 15 amino acids. The CDR3 protein is CASSLQKRSTDTQYF. The CDR3, as DNA: TGCGCCAGCAGTCTCCAGAAAAGAAGCACAGATACGCAGTATTTT.

This clone appeared once. The rearrangement uses TRBV11-2 and TRBJ2-3; D gene ambiguous. Germline loops: CDR1 SGHAT, CDR2 FQNNGV. The CDR3 totals 15 residues. With 2 bases removed from V and 2 bases from J, the gap between germline ends came to 11 bases. CDR3 loop: CASSLRARPTDTQYF. The CDR3 nucleotides read TGTGCCAGCAGCTTAAGGGCCAGACCCACAGATACGCAGTATTTT.